The clone carrying this T cell receptor beta chain was counted a single time. The antigen remains undetermined. DNA at about 0.2 ug, around 30,000 T cell genomes, went into sorted-subset replicate PCRs. Only in-frame clones appear in the TCRdb table, and some are missing; sequencing was by immunoSEQ multiplex PCR. This table has about 2.2 million clones, 93% appearing once. This record belongs to a study of shared clonotypes between healthy human individuals. Germline V gene data show CDR1 as SGHVS and CDR2 as FNYEAQ. Trimming stripped 7 bases from V and 0 bases from J, with 16 bases between. This CDR3 has 16 amino acids. Points from the study as a whole: Naive subsets typically showed greater estimated richness than memory subsets.

Cells designated naive CD8 were CD45RO-negative and were positively selected for CCR7, with terminally differentiated effector memory CD45RA+ cells excluded. The sample was naive CD8+ T cells from PBMCs. This clonotype was sampled from a man between 18 and 29 years old in good health. Some clones in this sample may be carry-over from other donors' samples. This chain uses TRBV7-6 with TRBJ2-1, with D unclear. The CDR3 bases are TGTGCCAGCACCCCTGGCACGGATAGCTCCTACAATGAGCAGTTCTTC. This sequence encodes CASTPGTDSSYNEQFF.